This TCR beta chain was recovered during a study of blood T cell repertoires in COVID-19. Overall study: Spain, Italy and the United States supplied samples that represented acute and convalescent COVID-19. PBMCs, B-cell-depleted T cells, or T cells provided the cDNA or gDNA that made up the material.

Per the study methods: Estimates of nucleated cell counts were drawn from the amplification of reference gene primers. TCRdb's table, derived via immunoSEQ multiplex PCR, lists solely in-frame clones and lacks some. From that table come the V and J calls and clone size; the DNA was used to work out D and trimming. The table includes about 250,000 clones, roughly 89% detected once. A Seattle source enrolled patients during active infection and followed them longitudinally. Sequenced sample: peripheral blood. The receptor was derived from an older woman with COVID-19, enrolled during active disease.

The CDR3: CASSQTMVAYTEAFF. CDR3 DNA sequence: TGTGCCAGCAGCCAGACAATGGTGGCCTACACTGAAGCTTTCTTT. The V call is TRBV25-1, the J call TRBJ1-1, with D unclear. The germline V gene encodes CDR1 MGHDK and CDR2 SYGVNS. Trimming stripped 6 bases from V and 3 bases from J, with 17 bases between. The CDR3 is 15 residues long.